This T cell receptor beta chain comes out of a study of CD8 T cells in ankylosing spondylitis. Study findings and constraints: Reports of some motif variants in reactive arthritis synovial fluid and blood predate this one. Characteristic of ankylosing spondylitis blood, it appeared, was a TCR beta motif comprising 7 to 9 highly homologous variants.

This clonotype occurred many times. Its cognate antigen is unknown. This CDR3 region has 15 residues. Trimming took 7 bases from V and 4 from J, leaving 17 bases between them. The germline gives CDR1 MNHNS, CDR2 SASEGT. From the 5' RACE reads, TCRdb called clonotypes with MiXCR, one entry per CDR3 protein. In the table there are some 250,000 distinct CDR3 sequences, approximately 12% of which are singletons. The V and J genes are TRBV6-1 and TRBJ2-1, with D possibly matching TRBD2 (7 bases). The sequence was collected from a male donor with ankylosing spondylitis or in good health (not recorded which). Material: blood, either unsorted or a sorted T cell fraction (not recorded which). DNA of the CDR3: TGTGCCAGCACCAAAGTGGGGGGGCTATACAATGAGCAGTTCTTC. It yields the protein CASTKVGGLYNEQFF.